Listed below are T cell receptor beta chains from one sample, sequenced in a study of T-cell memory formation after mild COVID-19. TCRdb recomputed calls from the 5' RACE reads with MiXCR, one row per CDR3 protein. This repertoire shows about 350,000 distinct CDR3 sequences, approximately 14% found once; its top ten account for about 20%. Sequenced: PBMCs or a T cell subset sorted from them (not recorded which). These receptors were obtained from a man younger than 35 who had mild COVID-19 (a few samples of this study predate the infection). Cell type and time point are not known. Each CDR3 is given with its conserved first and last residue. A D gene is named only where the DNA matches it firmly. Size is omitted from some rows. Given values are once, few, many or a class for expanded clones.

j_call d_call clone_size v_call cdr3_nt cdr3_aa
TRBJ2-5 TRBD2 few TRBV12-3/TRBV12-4 TGTGCCAGCAGTTTAAGGACTAGCGGGGAACAAGAGACCCAGTACTTC CASSLRTSGEQETQYF
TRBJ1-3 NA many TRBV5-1 TGCGCCAGCAGCTTGGCCGGGGTCGGAAACACCATATATTTT CASSLAGVGNTIYF
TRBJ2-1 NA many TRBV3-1 TGTGCCAGCAGCCAAGTGACCGGAGAGAACTCGGGTGAGCAGTTCTTC CASSQVTGENSGEQFF
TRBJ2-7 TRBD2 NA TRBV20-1 TGCAGTGCACTTGGTAGCGGGGGGGCGTACGAGCAGTACTTC CSALGSGGAYEQYF
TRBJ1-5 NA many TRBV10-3 TGTGCCATCAGTGACCCCTCGAGGGGGTTGAGCAATCAGCCCCAGCATTTT CAISDPSRGLSNQPQHF
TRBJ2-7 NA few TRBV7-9 TGTGCCAGCAGCGTACCCCCGCGACGGAGACTCTACGAGCAGTACTTC CASSVPPRRRLYEQYF
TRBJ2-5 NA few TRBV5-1 TGCGCCAGCAGCGCCCTGGAGGGATTAACGGGAGAGACCCAGTACTTC CASSALEGLTGETQYF
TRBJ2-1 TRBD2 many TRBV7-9 TGTGCCAGCAGCCTCGGGACTAGCGGGGGGGCTTACAATGAGCAGTTCTTC CASSLGTSGGAYNEQFF
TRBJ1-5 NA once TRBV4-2 TGTGCCAGCAGCCAAGAGGCGCGGCAGATGGATCAGCCCCAGCATTTT CASSQEARQMDQPQHF
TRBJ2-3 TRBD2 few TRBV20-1 TGCAGTGCTAGATTGCGGGGGTGGGCAGATACGCAGTATTTT CSARLRGWADTQYF
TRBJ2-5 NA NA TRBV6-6 TGTGCCAGCAGTTACTCGAAGGGAAGAGAGACCCAGTACTTC CASSYSKGRETQYF
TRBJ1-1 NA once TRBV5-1 TGCGCCAGCAGCTGGGAAGGTTCAGCTTTCTTT CASSWEGSAFF
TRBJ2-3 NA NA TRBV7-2 TGTGCCAGCAGCGGCGGGGATAAATATACGCAGTATTTT CASSGGDKYTQYF
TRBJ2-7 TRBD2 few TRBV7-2 TGTGCCAGCAGCTTAGAGCGGGGTACCTACGAGCAGTACTTC CASSLERGTYEQYF
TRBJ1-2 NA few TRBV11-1 TGTGCCAGCAGCTTAGAGGTCGGGAGGAGCGACTATGGCTACACCTTC CASSLEVGRSDYGYTF
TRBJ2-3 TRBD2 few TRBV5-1 TGCGCCAGCAGCCCCCGAAGTAGCGGGGGCGATACGCAGTATTTT CASSPRSSGGDTQYF
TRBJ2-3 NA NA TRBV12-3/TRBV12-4 TGTGCCAGCAGTTTAGCAGTTTACGGGCAGTATTTT CASSLAVYGQYF
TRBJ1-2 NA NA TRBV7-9 TGTGCCAGCAGCCCGGGATGGATCGGTATTGACTACTATGGCTACACCTTC CASSPGWIGIDYYGYTF
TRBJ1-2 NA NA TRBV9 TGTGCCAGCAGCGTAGACCCCGGTGGGTCCTATGGCTACACCTTC CASSVDPGGSYGYTF
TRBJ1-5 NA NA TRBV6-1 TGTGCCAGCAGTGAGATGGGGTCTGTTCAGCCCCAGCATTTT CASSEMGSVQPQHF
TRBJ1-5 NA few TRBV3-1 TGTGCCAGCAGCCAAGGGGCAAGAACCCATCAGCCCCAGCATTTT CASSQGARTHQPQHF
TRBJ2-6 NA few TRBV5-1 TGCGCCAGCAGCCCGACTCCCGACGGGGCCAACGTCCTGACTTTC CASSPTPDGANVLTF
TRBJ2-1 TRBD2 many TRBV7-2 TGTGCCAGCAGTCTCCTGAGCGGGGGGGGCCTCGATGAGCAGTTCTTC CASSLLSGGGLDEQFF
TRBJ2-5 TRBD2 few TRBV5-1 TGCGCCAGCACCACTAGCGGGGGTAGAGTGGGGACCCAGTACTTC CASTTSGGRVGTQYF
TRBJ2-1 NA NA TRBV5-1 TGCGCCAGCAGCTCGGGACTTTCTGGGGACTACAATGAGCAGTTCTTC CASSSGLSGDYNEQFF
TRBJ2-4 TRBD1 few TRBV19 TGTGCCAGCCAACAGGGGGCCGGGGGAAACATTCAGTACTTC CASQQGAGGNIQYF
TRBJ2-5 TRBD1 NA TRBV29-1 TGCAGCGTGGCGCGGGACAGGGCCGCGGGGACCCAGTACTTC CSVARDRAAGTQYF
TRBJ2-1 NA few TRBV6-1 TGTGCCAGCATCCTTGGGGGGAGCTCCTACAATGAGCAGTTCTTC CASILGGSSYNEQFF
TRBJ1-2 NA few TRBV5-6 TGTGCCAGCAGCTCATACCGGGCCGGGGGCTACACCTTC CASSSYRAGGYTF
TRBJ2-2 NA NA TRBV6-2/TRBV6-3 TGTGCCAGCAGGGAAGACACCGGGGAGCTGTTTTTT CASREDTGELFF
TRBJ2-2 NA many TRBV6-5 TGTGCCAGCAGTTACGAACGGGGAGACGGGGAGCTGTTTTTT CASSYERGDGELFF
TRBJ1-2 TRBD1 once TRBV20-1 TGCAGTGCTAGGGACAGGGAAAACTATGGCTACACCTTC CSARDRENYGYTF
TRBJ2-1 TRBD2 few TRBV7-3 TGTGCCAGCAGCTGGTGGACTAGCGGGGGGGTAGGTGAGCAGTTCTTC CASSWWTSGGVGEQFF
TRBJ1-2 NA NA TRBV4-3 TGCGCCAGCAGCCAAGATAACCGTGGCTACAGCTTC CASSQDNRGYSF
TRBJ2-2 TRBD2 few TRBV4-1 TGCGCCAGCAGCCAGTCCTGGGGGGGAAGTATGGGGGAGCTGTTTTTT CASSQSWGGSMGELFF
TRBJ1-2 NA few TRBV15 TGTGCCACCAGCAGAGATCTTTCGGGCCGGGGACCTTCTAACTATGGCTACACCTTC CATSRDLSGRGPSNYGYTF
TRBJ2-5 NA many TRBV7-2 TGTGCCAGCAGCTTTGGGGGGCCGGGGGAGACCCAGTACTTC CASSFGGPGETQYF
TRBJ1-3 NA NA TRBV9 TGTGCCAGCAGCCCATCAAATTCTGGAAACACCATATATTTT CASSPSNSGNTIYF
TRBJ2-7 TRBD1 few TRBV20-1 TGCAGTGCCCCGGAGCCGACAGGGATCTACGAGCAGTACTTC CSAPEPTGIYEQYF
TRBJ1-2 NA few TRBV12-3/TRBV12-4 TGTGCCAGCAGTCCTAGGTTGCGCGGCTACACCTTC CASSPRLRGYTF
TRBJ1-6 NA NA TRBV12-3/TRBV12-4 TGTGCCAGCAGCTCCGTCGATTCACCCCTCCACTTT CASSSVDSPLHF
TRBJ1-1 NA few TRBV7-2 TGTGCCAGCAGCTTAAACGTGGCCGGGGTAGCTGAAGCTTTCTTT CASSLNVAGVAEAFF
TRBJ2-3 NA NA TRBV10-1 TGCGCCAGCAGTTCTGCCGGGGGCCACGATACGCAGTATTTT CASSSAGGHDTQYF
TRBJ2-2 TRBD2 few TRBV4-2 TGTGCCAGCACCCTTAGCGGGGGGGCGGACACCGGGGAGCTGTTTTTT CASTLSGGADTGELFF
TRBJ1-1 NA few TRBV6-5 TGTGCCAGTCTACAGGCCTTGGGTGAAGCTTTCTTT CASLQALGEAFF
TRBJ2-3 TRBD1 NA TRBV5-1 TGCGCCAGCAGCTTGGCTATAACCGGGACAGGCACAGATACGCAGTATTTT CASSLAITGTGTDTQYF
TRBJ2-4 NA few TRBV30 TGTGCCTGGAGTCCCCGTGGTAACATTCAGTACTTC CAWSPRGNIQYF
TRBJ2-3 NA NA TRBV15 TGTGCCACCAGCAGACAGGACAGAGCCACAGATACGCAGTATTTT CATSRQDRATDTQYF
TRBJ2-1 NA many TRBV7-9 TGTGCCAGCAGCCACGCTGGGCCTAGTTGGGATGAGCAGTTCTTC CASSHAGPSWDEQFF
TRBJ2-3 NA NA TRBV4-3 TGCGCCAGCAGCCCAACGGACTCCCATACGCAGTATTTT CASSPTDSHTQYF
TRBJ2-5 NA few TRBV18 TGTGCCAGCTCACCACTTGTCCAAGAGACCCAGTACTTC CASSPLVQETQYF
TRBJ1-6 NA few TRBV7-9 TGTGCCAGCAGCTTAGGGGTAGGGGTCAATTCACCCCTCCACTTT CASSLGVGVNSPLHF